Each of the 12 T cell receptor beta chains below was sequenced from the same sample in a study of blood T cell repertoires in COVID-19. Repertoires were generated with immunoSEQ multiplex PCR, while TCRdb's copy carries only in-frame clones and drops some. The sample shows about 250,000 clones, around nine tenths of them seen only once. Sequenced material: peripheral blood. The receptors were gathered from a man aged 18 to 35 with active or convalescent COVID-19.

The chain has TRBV7-9 and TRBJ1-1; tentative D call: TRBD1 (6 bases). Germline V lookup: CDR1 SEHNR, CDR2 FQNEAQ (reference sequence). CDR3 length: 16 residues. Trimming stripped 9 bases from V and 1 base from J, with 21 bases between. CDR3 residues: CASTKTGPIGNTEAFF. The DNA of the CDR3 is TGTGCCAGTACAAAGACAGGACCAATTGGGAACACTGAAGCTTTCTTT. The full variable domain, with the rest looked up from reference TRBV7-9 and TRBJ1-1, is DTGVSQNPRHKITKRGQNVTFRCDPISEHNRLYWYRQTLGQGPEFLTYFQNEAQLEKSRLLSDRFSAERPKGSFSTLEIQRTEQGDSAMYLCASTKTGPIGNTEAFFGQGTRLTVV.

V usage is TRBV6-5 and J usage is TRBJ1-2; no clear D. V was shortened by 7 bases and J by 4 bases, with 16 bases between the two germline ends. This CDR3 comprises 14 residues. Germline V gene sequence: CDR1 MNHEY, CDR2 SVGAGI. The CDR3 nucleotides are TGTGCCAGCACCCAGAGCGGACGTAGCTATGGCTACACCTTC. Its translation: CASTQSGRSYGYTF.

The chain combines TRBV18 with TRBJ2-7, with 10 positions matching TRBD1. CDR3 length: 14 residues. V dropped 7 bases and J dropped 4; count of bases not matched to a gene: 7. CDR1 and CDR2 (germline): KGHSH, LQKENI. In DNA form, the CDR3 reads TGTGCCAGCTTACCGGGACAGGGGCCGTACGAGCAGTACTTC. It yields the protein CASLPGQGPYEQYF.

J is TRBJ2-7 and V is TRBV4-3, with TRBD1 matching 7 bases. Germline loops: CDR1 LGHNA, CDR2 YSLEER. This CDR3 region has 15 residues. Germline trimming cut 3 bases from V and 5 bases from J; bases unmatched to any gene: 10. The CDR3 spells CASSHRRQGTHEQYF. The CDR3 bases are TGCGCCAGCAGCCACCGGAGACAGGGTACCCACGAGCAGTACTTC.

This chain links TRBV29-1 with TRBJ2-6, with D unclear. Trimming stripped 6 bases from V and 0 bases from J, with 6 bases between. This CDR3 has 13 amino acids. CDR1 and CDR2 (germline): SQVTM, ANQGSEA. Here the CDR3 reads CSVSPSGANVLTF. Here the CDR3 DNA reads TGCAGCGTCTCCCCCTCTGGGGCCAACGTCCTGACTTTC.

This sequence joins TRBV7-9 and TRBJ2-5, with 8 nucleotides matching TRBD2. The CDR3 length is 16 residues. From germline, CDR1 is SEHNR and CDR2 FQNEAQ (reference sequence). Unmatched junction bases numbered 10, after V lost 3 bases and J lost 4 bases. The CDR3 reads CASSFGLATGGETQYF. The CDR3 DNA reads TGTGCCAGCAGCTTCGGACTAGCAACGGGCGGAGAGACCCAGTACTTC.

The chain carries TRBV28 and TRBJ2-6, with D perhaps TRBD1 (8 bases). V was cut by 3 bases and J by 12 bases, with 21 bases left in between. Germline V lookup: CDR1 MDHEN, CDR2 SYDVKM. The CDR3 covers 16 residues. The chain's CDR3 is CASSLDREGIHRVLTF. The CDR3 DNA is TGTGCCAGCAGTTTGGACAGGGAGGGTATACATCGCGTCCTGACTTTC.

In this sample, this clone turned up a few times. The gene calls are TRBV7-3 and TRBJ2-1, with a weak D call TRBD2 (5 bases). From germline, CDR1 is SGHTA and CDR2 FQGTGA. V lost 4 bases and J 5 bases, leaving 9 bases between the germline ends. CDR3 size: 13 residues. This CDR3 reads CASSSLSDNEQFF. The CDR3 nucleotides read TGTGCCAGCAGCTCACTTAGCGACAATGAGCAGTTCTTC.

This chain links TRBV7-9 with TRBJ2-7, with TRBD2 matching over 10 bases. V shed 5 bases and J 0 bases; nucleotides not matched to a gene: 16. Germline V gene sequence: CDR1 SEHNR, CDR2 FQNEAQ (reference sequence). The CDR3 has 19 amino acids. CDR3 nucleotide sequence: TGTGCCAGCAGCACCACCGGGGGAAGCGGGAGGGACAACTCCTACGAGCAGTACTTC. Its protein product is CASSTTGGSGRDNSYEQYF.

The V gene is TRBV19, the J gene TRBJ1-1; perhaps TRBD1 as D (6 bases). Germline CDR1 LNHDA, CDR2 SQIVND (reference sequence). The V end lost 5 bases, the J end lost 1 base, and 11 bases lay between the germline ends. The CDR3 has 14 amino acids. In DNA form, the CDR3 reads TGTGCCAGTAGTCTTCACAGGGAGAACACTGAAGCTTTCTTT. Encoded protein: CASSLHRENTEAFF.

The rearrangement joins TRBV19 to TRBJ1-2; D is possibly TRBD1 (6 bases). Trimming took off 1 base at V and 5 bases at J, with 11 bases between the two ends. CDR3 length: 14 amino acids. Germline loops: CDR1 LNHDA, CDR2 SQIVND (reference sequence). CDR3 protein: CASSIGTVRYGYTF. The CDR3 DNA sequence: TGTGCCAGTAGTATAGGGACAGTGAGATATGGCTACACCTTC.

Written as DNA, the CDR3 is TGTGCCAGCAGCCGCCCCGGGTTGAACACTGAAGCTTTCTTT. Residues: CASSRPGLNTEAFF. The rearrangement links TRBV5-8 to TRBJ1-1, with no clear D. This CDR3 is 14 amino acids long. Germline values: CDR1 SGHTS, CDR2 YDEGEE. V was pared by 4 bases and J by 0 bases, with 10 bases between. The full variable domain, completed using reference TRBV5-8 and TRBJ1-1, is EAGVTQSPTHLIKTRGQQATLRCSPISGHTSVYWYQQALGLGLQFLLWYDEGEERNRGNFPPRFSGRQFPNYSSELNVNALELEDSALYLCASSRPGLNTEAFFGQGTRLTVV.